These 13 T cell receptor beta chains were all obtained from the same sample, sequenced in a study of T-cell reconstitution after alpha-beta-depleted transplantation in children. A TCRbeta library incorporating unique molecular identifiers was prepared. TCRdb processed the PCR reads anew with MiXCR; each CDR3 protein has one entry. The sample contains 600,000 to 700,000 distinct CDR3 sequences, approximately 15% of which appear only once. This sample comprised PBMCs from the stem cell graft donor, obtained from the stem cell graft. These receptors all stem from a human donor who donated a stem cell graft to a child with acute myeloid leukemia.

This clonotype was seen at least ten times. The rearrangement uses TRBV20-1 and TRBJ1-2, with D possibly being TRBD1 (6 bases). The CDR3 is 18 amino acids. The germline gives CDR1 DFQATT, CDR2 SNEGSKA (reference sequence). The V end lost 3 bases, the J end lost 10 bases, and 33 bases lay between the germline ends. Here the CDR3 reads CSASAPVRTALNRASYTF. DNA of the CDR3: TGCAGTGCTAGTGCACCGGTAAGGACAGCGTTAAATCGAGCATCCTACACCTTC.

This clonotype was seen a handful of times. This chain joins TRBV11-2 and TRBJ2-2, with D uncertain. The CDR3 totals 14 residues. The germline V gene encodes CDR1 SGHAT and CDR2 FQNNGV. Deletions cut 6 bases from V and 1 base from J, with 9 bases between. CDR3 residues: CASRGLENTGELFF. CDR3 DNA sequence: TGTGCCAGCAGAGGGCTGGAGAACACCGGGGAGCTGTTTTTT.

In this sample, this clonotype turned up a few times. The genes are TRBV6-5 and TRBJ1-5; TRBD1 aligns across 9 bases. The CDR3 totals 18 residues. With 4 bases clipped from V and 6 bases from J, the junction kept 16 bases outside the gene matches. CDR1 MNHEY and CDR2 SVGAGI come from the germline V gene. The CDR3: CASSWGTGKDLRTQPQHF. The DNA for the CDR3 is TGTGCCAGCAGTTGGGGGACAGGGAAAGACTTGAGGACTCAGCCCCAGCATTTT.

The J gene is TRBJ1-1, the V gene TRBV10-3; D might be TRBD1 (5 bases). The CDR3 sequence is 13 residues long. V was clipped by 6 bases and J by 4 bases, with 12 bases between them. CDR1 ENHRY and CDR2 SYGVKD come from the germline V gene. CDR3 protein: CAISLAGGTEAFF. CDR3 coding DNA: TGTGCCATCAGCCTAGCGGGGGGCACTGAAGCTTTCTTT.

J is TRBJ1-2 and V is TRBV20-1, with TRBD1 identical over 7 bases. The V gene's germline CDR1 is DFQATT and CDR2 SNEGSKA (reference sequence). With V trimmed by 0 bases and J by 7 bases, 8 bases remained unmatched. The length of the CDR3 is 14 residues. This CDR3 is CSARDRGQWGGYTF. CDR3 bases: TGCAGTGCTAGAGATCGGGGACAGTGGGGTGGCTACACCTTC.

This clonotype was picked up many times. V usage is TRBV10-3 and J usage is TRBJ2-2; TRBD1 matches 7 bases. The CDR3 consists of 16 residues. Germline assignment: CDR1 ENHRY and CDR2 SYGVKD. V lost 0 bases and J lost 4; bases outside the gene matches: 5. CDR3 sequence reads: CAISESTGAVTGELFF. The CDR3 DNA is TGTGCCATCAGTGAGTCAACAGGGGCGGTCACCGGGGAGCTGTTTTTT.

Of note for this clonotype: The CDR3 does not end in the conserved phenylalanine or tryptophan, so this is likely a read error. The V call is TRBV23-1, the J call TRBJ2-1; no definite D call. TRBV23-1 is annotated as an ORF whose role is uncertain. The ends were cut back, 9 bases at V and 8 bases at J, with 17 bases in the middle. CDR3 length: 13 amino acids. The DNA of the CDR3 is TGCGCCAGACCAGCCTTTCCATGGGATGAGCAGTTCTTA. This encodes CARPAFPWDEQFL.

The chain links TRBV7-2 to TRBJ2-2; the D gene is possibly TRBD2 (6 bases). V was trimmed by 1 base and J by 5 bases, leaving 14 bases between them. CDR1 SGHTA and CDR2 FQGNSA come from the germline V gene. The CDR3 length is 16 residues. The CDR3 DNA is TGTGCCAGCAGCTTAGTGCGCAGGGCGGGGACCGGGGAGCTGTTTTTT. Translation gives CASSLVRRAGTGELFF.

This clonotype was observed at least ten times. This chain joins TRBV6-5 and TRBJ2-7, with D unresolved. V was pared by 0 bases and J by 6 bases, with 12 bases between. The CDR3 runs 14 residues. CDR1 and CDR2 from the germline V gene are MNHEY and SVGAGI. CDR3 sequence: CASSYSWSPGEQYF. CDR3 nucleotides: TGTGCCAGCAGTTACTCTTGGTCACCCGGCGAGCAGTACTTC.

This clonotype was seen only once. The chain joins TRBV2 to TRBJ1-5, with 7 bases aligning to TRBD1. V was pared by 2 bases and J by 3 bases, with 4 bases of the junction left unmatched. The CDR3 runs 15 residues. Germline-derived CDR1 and CDR2 are SNHLY and FYNNEI. The CDR3 DNA is TGTGCCAGCAGTGAAACAGGGGTGAACAATCAGCCCCAGCATTTT. Amino acids: CASSETGVNNQPQHF. Full variable domain (outside the CDR3, taken from reference TRBV2 and TRBJ1-5): EPEVTQTPSHQVTQMGQEVILRCVPISNHLYFYWYRQILGQKVEFLVSFYNNEISEKSEIFDDQFSVERPDGSNFTLKIRSTKLEDSAMYFCASSETGVNNQPQHFGDGTRLSIL.

This clonotype turned up a few times. This chain connects TRBV7-9 to TRBJ1-3, with 7 bases that match TRBD1. The V segment lost 4 bases and the J segment 0 bases; nucleotides outside the gene matches: 6. Germline values: CDR1 SEHNR, CDR2 FQNEAQ (reference sequence). CDR3 length: 16 amino acids. The CDR3 loop is CASSSTDRFSGNTIYF. Written as DNA, the CDR3 is TGTGCCAGCAGCTCGACGGACAGGTTCTCTGGAAACACCATATATTTT. Supplemented by reference TRBV7-9 and TRBJ1-3, the full variable domain reads DTGVSQNPRHKITKRGQNVTFRCDPISEHNRLYWYRQTLGQGPEFLTYFQNEAQLEKSRLLSDRFSAERPKGSFSTLEIQRTEQGDSAMYLCASSSTDRFSGNTIYFGEGSWLTVV.

The chain has TRBV12-3 or TRBV12-4 and TRBJ2-5; a weak D match, TRBD1 (5 bases). Trimming shortened V by 2 bases and J by 2 bases, and 9 bases separated the two germline ends. The length of the CDR3 is 14 residues. In DNA form, the CDR3 reads TGTGCCAGCAGTTTACAGGGTCCACAAGAGACCCAGTACTTC. It codes for CASSLQGPQETQYF.

The V call is TRBV20-1, the J call TRBJ2-1, with 7 bases matching TRBD1. CDR3 length equals 14 residues. V was clipped by 0 bases and J by 8 bases; unmatched bases: 7. Germline-derived CDR1 and CDR2 are DFQATT and SNEGSKA (reference sequence). The DNA for the CDR3 is TGCAGTGCTAGAGACAACACACAGGGGTATGAGCAGTTCTTC. It is translated as CSARDNTQGYEQFF.